The source of this T cell receptor beta chain is a study of long-term antiretroviral therapy in people with HIV. Researchers ran immunoSEQ v3.0 at survey level. Assay used: immunoSEQ multiplex PCR; TCRdb lists only in-frame clones, some missing. The data contain 25,000 to 35,000 clones, 95% of them singletons. Germline CDR1 and CDR2: SGHNT and YYREEE (reference sequence). Germline trimming cut 4 bases from V and 5 bases from J; bases unmatched to any gene: 5. The CDR3 is 15 residues long. The material sequenced was unsorted PBMCs, taken 5.3 years after starting antiretroviral therapy. This sequence was found in a man aged 25-45 years with HIV. The chain carries TRBV5-4 and TRBJ2-7; 14 nucleotides agree with TRBD2. The CDR3 DNA follows: TGTGCCAGCAGCCGGGTGGGACTAGCGGGAGACGAGCAGTACTTC. This gives the protein CASSRVGLAGDEQYF.